This TCR beta chain was recorded in a study of shared clonotypes between healthy human individuals. Across the study: Per donor, three plates held CD4 naive cells, three held CD4 memory, two held CD8 naive and one held CD8 memory. Overall study results and limits: It was the few donors that limited the genetic and exposure-history diversity represented.

There are 14 residues in the CDR3. The J segment lost 0 bases and the V segment lost 5 bases, leaving 3 bases of the junction unmatched. Germline V gene lookup returns CDR1 SNHLY and CDR2 FYNNEI. The healthy adult donors were HIV-negative and reported no recent acute infections or vaccinations. Into CD45RA+ naive and CD45RA-negative memory subsets, the CD4+ cells were split. With respect to this clone: What it binds is not known.

Profiled with immunoSEQ multiplex PCR; TCRdb holds only in-frame clones, not every one. The sample has about 1 million clones, about 80% seen once. The genes are TRBV2 and TRBJ2-5; TRBD2 matches 7 bases. The specimen was memory CD4+ T cells sorted from blood. Stated subset: CD45RA-negative fraction. This sequence was found in a man aged 18 to 30 in good health. The CDR3 is CASSSGEYQETQYF. The DNA of the CDR3 is TGTGCCAGCAGTAGCGGGGAGTACCAAGAGACCCAGTACTTC.